This TCR beta chain was identified during a study of shared clonotypes between healthy human individuals. Remarks on this clone: Its antigen is unknown.

A split of CD4+ cells into CD45RA+ naive and CD45RA-negative memory subsets was performed. CDR3 length: 15 amino acids. The V gene end was trimmed by 0 bases and the J gene end by 0 bases; junction bases not matched to a gene: 1. The germline V gene has CDR1 SGDLS and CDR2 YYNGEE. Whole-study findings and limits: Donor clonotype sharing was expected to depend on sequencing depth. The four-donor shared clonotypes exceeded non-shared clonotypes in generation probability, with non-shared ones scoring lower.

The protocol was immunoSEQ multiplex PCR, while the TCRdb copy is restricted to in-frame clones and leaves out a portion. Among over 2 million clones, roughly 96% were seen once, and the ten largest hold more than 0.1%. V usage is TRBV9 and J usage is TRBJ1-2; 8 bases line up with TRBD1. The sequenced sample was naive CD4+ T cells sorted from blood. Subset in this sample: CD45RA+ positively selected. The clonotype originates from a young man in good health. The chain's CDR3 is CASSVEDRANYGYTF. CDR3 DNA: TGTGCCAGCAGCGTAGAGGACAGGGCTAACTATGGCTACACCTTC.